This TCR beta chain was sequenced for a study of PD-1 blockade in classical Hodgkin lymphoma. The assay was immunoSEQ multiplex PCR, and TCRdb's table has in-frame clones only and misses some. This sample has just under 65,000 clones, with about 90% found just once. Time point meaning: cycle 4 day 1 (C4D1), after six to seven weeks of nivolumab. Relapse was seen in all patients after autologous stem cell transplantation, and brentuximab vedotin exposure was variable. CDR1 and CDR2 from the germline V gene are SGDLS and YYNGEE. The CDR3 length is 15 residues. V gave up 4 bases and J gave up 2 bases; unmatched junction bases: 1.

The source of this sequence is a human donor with classical Hodgkin lymphoma. This sequence joins TRBV9 and TRBJ2-1; TRBD2 aligns across 12 bases. Sequencing was performed on peripheral blood mononuclear cells (PBMCs), taken before the fourth cycle of nivolumab. The CDR3 DNA reads as TGTGCCAGCAGCCCTAGCGGGGGGGCCTACAATGAGCAGTTCTTC. It codes for CASSPSGGAYNEQFF.